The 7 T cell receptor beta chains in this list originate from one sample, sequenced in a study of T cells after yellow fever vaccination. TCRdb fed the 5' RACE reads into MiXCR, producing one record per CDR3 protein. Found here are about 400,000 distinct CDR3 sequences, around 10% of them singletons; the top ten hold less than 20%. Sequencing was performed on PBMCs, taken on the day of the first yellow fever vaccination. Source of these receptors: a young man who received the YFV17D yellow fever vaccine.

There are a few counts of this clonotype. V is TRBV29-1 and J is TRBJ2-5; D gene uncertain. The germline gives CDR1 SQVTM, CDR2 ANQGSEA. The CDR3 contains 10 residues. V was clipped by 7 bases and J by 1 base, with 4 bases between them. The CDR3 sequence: CSGGQETQYF. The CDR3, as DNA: TGCAGCGGTGGCCAAGAGACCCAGTACTTC.

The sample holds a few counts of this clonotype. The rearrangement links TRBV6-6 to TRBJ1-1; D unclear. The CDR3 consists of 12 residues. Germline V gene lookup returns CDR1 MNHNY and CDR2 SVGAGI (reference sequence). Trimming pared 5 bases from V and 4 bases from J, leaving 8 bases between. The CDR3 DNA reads TGTGCCAGCAGTCGCGTCGCCACTGAAGCTTTCTTT. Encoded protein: CASSRVATEAFF.

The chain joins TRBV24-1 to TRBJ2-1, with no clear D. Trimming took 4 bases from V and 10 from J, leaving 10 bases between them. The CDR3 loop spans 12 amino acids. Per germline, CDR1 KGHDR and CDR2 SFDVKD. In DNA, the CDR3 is TGTGCCACCAGTGAGGCGTTCACAGAGCAGTTCTTC. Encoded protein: CATSEAFTEQFF.

The DNA of the CDR3 is TGTGCCAGCAGTTACATCCCGGGACAGGGGACAGATACGCAGTATTTT. Protein sequence: CASSYIPGQGTDTQYF. V and J are TRBV6-5 and TRBJ2-3; 10 bases map to TRBD1. The CDR3 spans 16 residues. Germline trimming cut 2 bases from V and 3 bases from J; bases unmatched to any gene: 5. Germline lookup yields CDR1 MNHEY and CDR2 SVGAGI.

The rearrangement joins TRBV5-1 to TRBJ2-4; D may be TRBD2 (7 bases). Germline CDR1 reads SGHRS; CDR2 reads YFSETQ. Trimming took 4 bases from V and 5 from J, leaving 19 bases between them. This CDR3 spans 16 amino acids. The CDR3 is CASSPTVGGGQNIQYF. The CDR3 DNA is TGCGCCAGCAGCCCGACGGTAGGGGGAGGGCAAAACATTCAGTACTTC.

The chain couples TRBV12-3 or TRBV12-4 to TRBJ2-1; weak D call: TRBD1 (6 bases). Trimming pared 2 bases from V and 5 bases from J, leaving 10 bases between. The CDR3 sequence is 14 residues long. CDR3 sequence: CASSLRDNHNEQFF. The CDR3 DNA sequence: TGTGCCAGCAGTTTAAGGGACAACCACAATGAGCAGTTCTTC.

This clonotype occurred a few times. CDR3 sequence (DNA): TGTGCCAGCAGTTTAAGGGGACTCCCGAATCAGCCCCAGCATTTT. Its translation is CASSLRGLPNQPQHF. This chain links TRBV27 with TRBJ1-5; D may be TRBD1 (5 bases). CDR3 length: 15 amino acids. Trimming left V 2 bases short and J 4 bases short, with 12 bases between. Germline V gives CDR1 MNHEY, CDR2 SMNVEV (reference sequence).